This T cell receptor beta chain stems from a study of cytomegalovirus exposure and HLA in healthy donors. The CDR3 runs to 14 residues. The trim removed 4 bases at V and 7 bases at J, leaving 5 bases unmatched. Looked up from germline, CDR1 is SGHRS and CDR2 is YFSETQ. In regard to this clone: Its antigen remains unknown.

The study's findings and limits: Later analysis suggested links between common viral pathogens and several top significant clusters. In a later analysis, CMV-associated beta chains were mostly HLA-associated, it appeared. In a later analysis, at a false discovery rate of 0.05, 16,951 TCR beta sequences matched HLA alleles. Segments of the TCR beta V type were, in most cases, productive about 87% or about 30% of the time in an earlier analysis.

60 Vbeta and 13 Jbeta primers were used in PCR. TCRdb keeps only in-frame clones here, not all; method: immunoSEQ multiplex PCR. Of more than 200,000 clones listed, 82% are singletons. The sequence was obtained from a man in his forties in good health and CMV-seropositive. The V gene is TRBV5-1, the J gene TRBJ2-1, with TRBD2 matching over 10 bases. Sequenced material: PBMCs. CDR3 nucleotide sequence: TGCGCCAGCAGCCTAGCGGGAGACGGGAATGAGCAGTTCTTC. This translates into CASSLAGDGNEQFF.